These 32 T cell receptor beta chains share one sample of origin, sequenced in a study of Graves' ophthalmopathy and Graves' hyperthyroidism. Amplification from RNA transcripts yielded the TCR beta CDR3 regions. An opening RT-PCR round employed HTBI primers and preceded a second-round multiplex PCR. TCRdb independently ran MiXCR on the multiplex PCR reads; one entry per CDR3 protein. The sample contains 660,000 or so distinct CDR3 sequences, approximately 39% of which appear only once. Specimen: peripheral blood. These receptors all stem from an adult man with Graves' ophthalmopathy.

The gene calls are TRBV19 and TRBJ1-6; D is perhaps TRBD1 (6 bases). The CDR3 spans 15 residues. Trimming cost V 4 bases and J 5 bases, with 12 bases left between them. Germline loops: CDR1 LNHDA, CDR2 SQIVND (reference sequence). This CDR3 reads CASSTGVWNNSPLHF. CDR3 sequence (DNA): TGTGCCAGTAGTACAGGGGTTTGGAATAATTCACCCCTCCACTTT.

V and J are TRBV10-3 and TRBJ1-6, with D perhaps TRBD1 (5 bases). The CDR3 has 10 amino acids. Germline V lookup: CDR1 ENHRY, CDR2 SYGVKD. V shed 4 bases and J shed 13 bases, with 5 bases lying between them. For the CDR3, the DNA is TGTGCCATCAGTGGGGGGCCCCTCCACTTT. This translates into CAISGGPLHF.

Of note for this clonotype: The junction departs from the called germline gene at one end, perhaps through a read error. The rearrangement joins TRBV2 to TRBJ2-5; 9 bases align to TRBD2. The germline V gene encodes CDR1 SNHLY and CDR2 FYNNEI. The CDR3 sequence is 15 residues long. CDR3 bases: TGTGCCGGCAGTGTCCTAGCGGGGCGAAAAGAGACCCAGTACTTC. This translates into CAGSVLAGRKETQYF.

The CDR3 here is CASSCRDTDTQYF. The CDR3 region has the DNA TGTGCCAGCAGTTGCAGGGACACAGATACGCAGTATTTT. The chain couples TRBV25-1 to TRBJ2-3, with TRBD1 as a possible D gene (5 bases). CDR1 is MGHDK, CDR2 SYGVNS, per germline. The germline V and J ends were trimmed by 5 bases and 2 bases, with 8 bases remaining between them. The CDR3 is made up of 13 amino acids.

Concerning this clonotype: Because the CDR3 is missing its conserved closing phenylalanine or tryptophan, this is likely a read error. No DNA is shown, since the ends of the CDR3 on it are uncertain; the CDR3 is the one TCRdb lists. The chain combines TRBV29-1 with TRBJ1-3; the D call of TRBD1 is as the table states it, not checked on the DNA. Including both end residues, the CDR3 is 8 amino acids long. Germline-derived CDR1 and CDR2 are SQVTM and ANQGSEA. The CDR3 loop is CSVDRGNT.

As to this clonotype: Given a much more abundant clone one base away, this may be a read error. The chain employs TRBV11-2 and TRBJ2-7; 8 nucleotides agree with TRBD1. Losses at the gene ends were 4 bases for V and 3 bases for J; bases not matched to a gene: 5. This CDR3 has 14 residues. Germline assignment: CDR1 SGHAT and CDR2 FQNNGV. CDR3 sequence reads: CASSYGQGYYEQYF. In nucleotides, the CDR3 is TGTGCCAGCAGCTACGGACAGGGTTACTACGAGCAGTACTTC.

This rearrangement joins TRBV7-9 to TRBJ2-7, with TRBD1 identical over 9 bases. In germline, CDR1 is SEHNR, CDR2 FQNEAQ (reference sequence). The CDR3 consists of 14 residues. V trimming: 8 bases; J trimming: 7 bases; junction bases outside the gene matches: 12. For the CDR3, the DNA is TGTGCCAGCTCTCCGGGACAGGGAGTAGTTGAGCAGTACTTC. This encodes CASSPGQGVVEQYF.

The rearrangement links TRBV7-2 to TRBJ2-5, with 9 positions matching TRBD2. V dropped 6 bases and J dropped 4; count of bases not matched to a gene: 9. The CDR3 totals 15 residues. From germline, CDR1 is SGHTA and CDR2 FQGNSA. The CDR3 reads CASSYSAGLAETQYF. CDR3 in DNA: TGTGCCAGCAGTTACTCAGCGGGACTAGCAGAGACCCAGTACTTC.

This clonotype was observed a single time. J is TRBJ2-2 and V is TRBV7-9, with D tentatively TRBD1 (7 bases). Germline V lookup: CDR1 SEHNR, CDR2 FQNEAQ (reference sequence). The CDR3 has 15 residues. The V gene lost 5 bases and the J gene lost 2 bases, with 12 bases spanning the gap. The CDR3 spells CASSGGDSNTGELFF. DNA of the CDR3: TGTGCCAGCAGCGGAGGGGACAGCAACACCGGGGAGCTGTTTTTT.

A single count supports this clonotype. The chain couples TRBV15 to TRBJ2-7; the match to TRBD1 covers 8 bases. Trimming removed 2 bases from V and 2 bases from J; junction bases left unmatched: 5. Per the germline V gene, CDR1 is LNHNV and CDR2 is YYDKDF (reference sequence). The CDR3 is made up of 15 amino acids. This CDR3 reads CATSRRTGKTYEQYF. CDR3 coding DNA: TGTGCCACCAGCAGAAGGACAGGGAAAACCTACGAGCAGTACTTC. Complete variable domain (other parts from reference TRBV15 and TRBJ2-7): DAMVIQNPRYQVTQFGKPVTLSCSQTLNHNVMYWYQQKSSQAPKLLFHYYDKDFNNEADTPDNFQSRRPNTSFCFLDIRSPGLGDTAMYLCATSRRTGKTYEQYFGPGTRLTVT.

A remark on this clonotype: A much larger clone sits a single nucleotide away, making a read error possible. The V call is TRBV7-2, the J call TRBJ2-7; 7 bases are shared with TRBD1. J was trimmed by 1 base and V by 6 bases; bases with no gene match: 6. This CDR3 has 14 amino acids. Germline V gives CDR1 SGHTA, CDR2 FQGNSA. The CDR3 DNA reads as TGTGCCAGCAGACCCCACAGGGGATCCTACGAGCAGTACTTC. Its protein is CASRPHRGSYEQYF.

About this clonotype: A much larger clone differs by one base, so this may be a read error. The CDR3 DNA follows: TGTGCCAGCAGCCTTTATATGGGGACAGCTGAAGCTTTCTTT. Its protein product is CASSLYMGTAEAFF. The chain carries TRBV11-2 and TRBJ1-1; 7 bases are a match to TRBD1. The CDR3 contains 14 residues. Trimming removed 5 bases from V and 6 bases from J; junction bases left unmatched: 9. Germline assignment: CDR1 SGHAT and CDR2 FQNNGV.

This clonotype has ten or more counts. The rearrangement uses TRBV29-1 and TRBJ1-1, with no clear D. V dropped 7 bases and J dropped 1 base, with 4 bases sitting between them. The germline gives CDR1 SQVTM, CDR2 ANQGSEA. The CDR3 extends over 10 amino acids. The CDR3 region has the DNA TGCAGCGCCAAGAACACTGAAGCTTTCTTT. It is translated as CSAKNTEAFF.

On this clonotype: A read error is possible here, since a much larger clone lies one base away. V usage is TRBV7-9 and J usage is TRBJ1-4; D not certain. Germline V gene data show CDR1 as SEHNR and CDR2 as FQNEAQ (reference sequence). This CDR3 has 12 amino acids. CDR3 DNA: TGTACCAGCAGCGGTCCCGGTTTTACGAGGTTTTTT. Translating it yields CTSSGPGFTRFF.

The chain couples TRBV12-3 or TRBV12-4 to TRBJ2-7; D is unresolved. This CDR3 has 12 residues. Trimming cost V 6 bases and J 7 bases, with 13 bases left between them. The CDR3 DNA reads TGTGCCAGCAGCCCCTACACCGGGGAGCAGTACTTC. The encoded protein is CASSPYTGEQYF.

The sample holds many counts of this clonotype. The genes are TRBV29-1 and TRBJ2-6; 9 bases line up with TRBD1. The trim removed 4 bases at V and 2 bases at J, leaving 12 bases unmatched. The germline gives CDR1 SQVTM, CDR2 ANQGSEA. CDR3 length: 18 amino acids. The CDR3 region is CSVVWGGQGLPGANVLTF. DNA for the CDR3: TGCAGCGTTGTTTGGGGGGGACAGGGCTTACCTGGGGCCAACGTCCTGACTTTC.

This rearrangement joins TRBV24-1 to TRBJ1-3, with TRBD1 as a possible D gene (6 bases). The germline CDR1 and CDR2 sequences are KGHDR and SFDVKD. V dropped 4 bases and J dropped 4 bases, with 10 bases sitting between them. CDR3 length equals 14 residues. The chain's CDR3 is CATSDYGQGNTIYF. CDR3 coding DNA: TGTGCCACCAGTGACTACGGACAGGGAAACACCATATATTTT.

The sample holds many counts of this clonotype. This chain connects TRBV9 to TRBJ2-5; maybe TRBD1 (8 bases). This CDR3 has 14 amino acids. Trimming cost V 3 bases and J 4 bases, with 13 bases left between them. CDR1 is SGDLS, CDR2 YYNGEE, per germline. The CDR3 DNA reads as TGTGCCAGCAGCGCACAGGGGGGGGGAGAGACCCAGTACTTC. It yields the protein CASSAQGGGETQYF.

The chain carries TRBV29-1 and TRBJ2-7; TRBD1 agrees at 11 bases. The CDR3 loop spans 14 amino acids. CDR1 is SQVTM, CDR2 ANQGSEA, per germline. J lost 4 bases, V lost 1 base, and 3 bases had no gene match. Written as DNA, the CDR3 is TGCAGCGTTGAAGGTGGGACAGGGGGGTACGAGCAGTACTTC. This encodes CSVEGGTGGYEQYF.

Of note for this clonotype: A much more abundant neighbour one base away suggests this may be a read error. V gene TRBV24-1 combines with J gene TRBJ2-7; D uncertain. This CDR3 comprises 16 residues. V dropped 6 bases and J dropped 5 bases, with 22 bases sitting between them. Per germline, CDR1 KGHDR and CDR2 SFDVKD. The DNA for the CDR3 is TGTGCCACCAGTCCCACCTCGTCAACACTTCCCCACGAGCAGTACTTC. This translates into CATSPTSSTLPHEQYF.

The V call is TRBV29-1, the J call TRBJ2-5; TRBD2 might be the D (6 bases). From germline, CDR1 is SQVTM and CDR2 ANQGSEA. The CDR3 loop spans 12 amino acids. Trimming left V 6 bases short and J 5 bases short, with 13 bases between. The CDR3 here is CSVVGGEETQYF. The CDR3 DNA is TGCAGCGTGGTCGGGGGTGAGGAGACCCAGTACTTC.

The genes are TRBV14 and TRBJ2-7; weak D call: TRBD2 (7 bases). V lost 8 bases and J 2 bases, leaving 10 bases between the germline ends. Germline CDR1 and CDR2: SGHDN and FVKESK. CDR3 length: 12 residues. Written as DNA, the CDR3 is TGTGCCAGCGGGGGGGCTCCCTACGAGCAGTACTTC. Residues: CASGGAPYEQYF.

This clonotype was seen a few times. The rearrangement uses TRBV6-5 and TRBJ1-6; D not resolved. CDR3 length: 13 amino acids. Trimming took off 8 bases at V and 4 bases at J, with 9 bases between the two ends. Per the germline V gene, CDR1 is MNHEY and CDR2 is SVGAGI. The CDR3 DNA sequence: TGTGCCAGCCACGGGCCGTATAATTCACCCCTCCACTTT. As protein: CASHGPYNSPLHF.

This clonotype was counted many times. The chain recombines TRBV10-3 with TRBJ2-7; 8 positions match TRBD2. The germline CDR1 and CDR2 sequences are ENHRY and SYGVKD. V was pared by 6 bases and J by 6 bases, with 4 bases of the junction left unmatched. The CDR3 is made up of 12 amino acids. The chain's CDR3 is CAIRREAGEQYF. For the CDR3, the DNA is TGTGCCATCAGGCGGGAGGCAGGCGAGCAGTACTTC.

This clonotype was seen ten or more times. CDR3 sequence: CASSQVGTGAFYGYTF. DNA of the CDR3: TGCGCCAGCAGCCAAGTGGGGACAGGCGCCTTCTATGGCTACACCTTC. The rearrangement links TRBV4-1 to TRBJ1-2; 8 bases line up with TRBD1. Per germline, CDR1 MGHRA and CDR2 YSYEKL. V shed 1 base and J 4 bases; nucleotides not matched to a gene: 8. The CDR3 spans 16 residues.

The chain uses TRBV24-1 and TRBJ1-4; D is possibly TRBD1 (5 bases). Trimming pared 3 bases from V and 8 bases from J, leaving 15 bases between. The CDR3 covers 15 residues. CDR1 and CDR2 from the germline V gene are KGHDR and SFDVKD. The CDR3 DNA is TGTGCCACCAGTGATATTGGATTGGACATAGAAAAACTGTTTTTT. Its protein product is CATSDIGLDIEKLFF.

This clonotype appeared many times. CDR3 DNA: TGTGCCATCCGGATGCTAGAGGGGGGCTCACCCCTCCACTTT. This translates into CAIRMLEGGSPLHF. The rearrangement links TRBV10-3 to TRBJ1-6; possibly TRBD1 for D (6 bases). Germline V lookup: CDR1 ENHRY, CDR2 SYGVKD. Trimming took off 8 bases at V and 10 bases at J, with 18 bases between the two ends. The CDR3 covers 14 residues.

This clonotype was observed many times. The chain links TRBV20-1 to TRBJ1-1; no firm D call. The germline CDR1 and CDR2 sequences are DFQATT and SNEGSKA (reference sequence). This CDR3 region has 12 residues. Trimming removed 1 base from V and 3 bases from J, with 6 bases in between. The DNA of the CDR3 is TGCAGTGCTAGAGCAAGGGACACTGAAGCTTTCTTT. Protein product: CSARARDTEAFF.

This clonotype was seen at least ten times. The chain recombines TRBV5-1 with TRBJ2-7, with D tentatively TRBD2 (5 bases). Trimming shortened V by 4 bases and J by 6 bases, and 14 bases separated the two germline ends. CDR3 length: 13 residues. The germline CDR1 and CDR2 sequences are SGHRS and YFSETQ. The CDR3 nucleotides read TGCGCCAGCAGCCCTAGGACTCGCGGCGAGCAGTACTTC. This translates into CASSPRTRGEQYF.

The chain recombines TRBV5-4 with TRBJ2-5; TRBD1 is a possible D gene (6 bases). The germline V gene has CDR1 SGHNT and CDR2 YYREEE (reference sequence). Trimming left V 5 bases short and J 4 bases short, with 21 bases between. The CDR3 sequence is 16 residues long. The DNA of the CDR3 is TGTGCCAGCAGTTACTCGTTGAAGAACAGGGTAGAGACCCAGTACTTC. It translates to CASSYSLKNRVETQYF.

The J gene is TRBJ2-7, the V gene TRBV2, with TRBD1 identical over 9 bases. The germline V gene encodes CDR1 SNHLY and CDR2 FYNNEI. V trimming: 6 bases; J trimming: 3 bases; junction bases outside the gene matches: 9. The length of the CDR3 is 15 residues. CDR3 loop: CASSTIPGQGYEQYF. CDR3 nucleotides: TGTGCCAGCAGCACAATCCCGGGACAGGGCTACGAGCAGTACTTC.

This clonotype showed up many times. This chain connects TRBV7-2 to TRBJ1-6, with 8 nucleotides matching TRBD1. The CDR3 consists of 14 residues. The V segment lost 4 bases and the J segment 9 bases; nucleotides outside the gene matches: 5. The germline CDR1 and CDR2 sequences are SGHTA and FQGNSA. The CDR3 region has the DNA TGTGCCAGCAGCTCCCGGGACAGGTCTTCACCCCTCCACTTT. This encodes CASSSRDRSSPLHF.